These 5 T cell receptor beta chains share one sample of origin, sequenced in a study of CD8 T cells in Susac syndrome. Random hexamers were used to reverse transcribe the RNA input (roughly 0.5 to 1 ug). TCRdb re-analysed the immunoSEQ multiplex PCR reads in MiXCR, keeping a single row per CDR3 protein. Of approximately 210,000 distinct CDR3 sequences in the sample, approximately 94% are singletons; the top ten hold about 0.14%. Material for sequencing was CD4+ T cells from PBMCs. The receptors shown here come from a human donor with Susac syndrome.

This sequence joins TRBV7-9 and TRBJ1-6; the D gene is possibly TRBD1 (5 bases). V was pared by 0 bases and J by 6 bases, with 9 bases between. Germline V lookup: CDR1 SEHNR, CDR2 FQNEAQ (reference sequence). The CDR3 sequence is 15 residues long. The CDR3 DNA follows: TGTGCCAGCAGCTTAGCTCTGGGGGTTAATTCACCCCTCCACTTT. Its protein product is CASSLALGVNSPLHF.

CDR3 in DNA: TGCGCCACCTCGGATGGTAGCGGGGCCACAGATACGCAGTATTTT. Protein: CATSDGSGATDTQYF. J is TRBJ2-3 and V is TRBV5-1; 8 nucleotides match TRBD2. Unmatched junction bases numbered 11, after V lost 9 bases and J lost 2 bases. Germline V lookup: CDR1 SGHRS, CDR2 YFSETQ. The CDR3 contains 15 residues.

The chain couples TRBV15 to TRBJ1-2, with D perhaps TRBD1 (5 bases). The V gene's germline CDR1 is LNHNV and CDR2 YYDKDF (reference sequence). V was pared by 6 bases and J by 6 bases, with 17 bases between. This CDR3 is built from 14 residues. The CDR3 region is CATREYRSFDGYTF. The CDR3 DNA follows: TGTGCCACCAGAGAGTACAGGTCGTTTGATGGCTACACCTTC.

J is TRBJ2-7 and V is TRBV5-1; D is ambiguous. The V gene's germline CDR1 is SGHRS and CDR2 YFSETQ. The CDR3 runs 14 residues. Trimming stripped 0 bases from V and 2 bases from J, with 9 bases between. Here the CDR3 reads CASSLEQIPYEQYF. The CDR3 bases are TGCGCCAGCAGCTTGGAACAGATCCCCTACGAGCAGTACTTC.

The chain uses TRBV5-1 and TRBJ2-2; D is unclear. The CDR3 spans 16 residues. The V gene lost 4 bases and the J gene lost 0 bases, with 13 bases spanning the gap. CDR1 is SGHRS and CDR2 is YFSETQ in the germline V gene. Here the CDR3 DNA reads TGCGCCAGCAGCGATGTGTCTGCCGCGAACACCGGGGAGCTGTTTTTT. It specifies CASSDVSAANTGELFF.